The 18 T cell receptor beta chains below come from one sample, sequenced in a study of blood T cells in healthy people across ages. PCR was performed a second time for about 7 to 11 cycles using a sample-barcoded 5' primer and a J-beta primer mix. TCRdb re-called the 5' RACE reads through MiXCR, storing one row per CDR3 protein. Among approximately 2,000,000 distinct CDR3 sequences listed, approximately 39% were seen once. The sample taken for sequencing was blood. These receptors were taken from a human donor in good health.

This clonotype was seen more than once but under ten times. In DNA form, the CDR3 reads TGCGCCAGCAGTGCTAGCCGTATCTACGAGCAGTACTTC. This codes for CASSASRIYEQYF. The chain combines TRBV4-3 with TRBJ2-7, with TRBD2 as a possible D gene (5 bases). This CDR3 region has 13 residues. Germline V gene sequence: CDR1 LGHNA, CDR2 YSLEER. The V and J ends lost 6 bases and 3 bases respectively, with 12 bases between them.

This clonotype turned up a few times. CDR3: CSVEEPDYNEQFF. The CDR3 bases are TGCAGCGTTGAAGAGCCGGATTACAATGAGCAGTTCTTC. The chain links TRBV29-1 to TRBJ2-1; D gene ambiguous. Germline loops: CDR1 SQVTM, CDR2 ANQGSEA. This CDR3 has 13 residues. V was cut by 0 bases and J by 4 bases, with 7 bases left in between.

In this sample, this clonotype turned up a few times. This chain joins TRBV10-3 and TRBJ1-2; the D is unclear. V gave up 10 bases and J gave up 5 bases, with 11 bases separating them. CDR1 and CDR2 from the germline V gene are ENHRY and SYGVKD. The CDR3 consists of 11 residues. The chain's CDR3 is CATTSTYGYTF. Here the CDR3 DNA reads TGTGCCACGACATCTACGTATGGCTACACCTTC.

This clonotype was found a few times. The V and J genes are TRBV6-5 and TRBJ2-5; the match to TRBD1 covers 8 bases. Germline V gene sequence: CDR1 MNHEY, CDR2 SVGAGI. The CDR3 runs to 14 residues. Germline trimming cut 5 bases from V and 4 bases from J; bases unmatched to any gene: 6. The CDR3: CASSPWTGLETQYF. CDR3 coding DNA: TGTGCCAGCAGTCCTTGGACAGGGTTAGAGACCCAGTACTTC.

This clonotype occurred many times. The chain uses TRBV7-3 and TRBJ2-1; TRBD2 matches at 8 bases. The ends lost 3 bases at V and 5 bases at J; junction bases unmatched: 6. Per germline, CDR1 SGHTA and CDR2 FQGTGA. This CDR3 has 15 residues. The CDR3 loop is CASSLGSGANNEQFF. DNA for the CDR3: TGTGCCAGCAGCTTGGGTAGCGGGGCTAACAATGAGCAGTTCTTC.

This clonotype was seen a single time. This chain links TRBV2 with TRBJ2-3; 14 bases align to TRBD2. CDR3 length: 19 residues. CDR1 and CDR2 from the germline V gene are SNHLY and FYNNEI. V lost 6 bases and J lost 1; bases outside the gene matches: 12. CDR3 nucleotides: TGTGCCAGCAGCAGGACTAGCGGGGGGCCCTACAGGGGCACAGATACGCAGTATTTT. Protein product: CASSRTSGGPYRGTDTQYF. The full variable domain, completed using reference TRBV2 and TRBJ2-3, is EPEVTQTPSHQVTQMGQEVILRCVPISNHLYFYWYRQILGQKVEFLVSFYNNEISEKSEIFDDQFSVERPDGSNFTLKIRSTKLEDSAMYFCASSRTSGGPYRGTDTQYFGPGTRLTVL.

The V call is TRBV20-1, the J call TRBJ2-1; D possibly matches TRBD1 or TRBD2 (5 bases each). The CDR3 covers 16 residues. The V gene's germline CDR1 is DFQATT and CDR2 SNEGSKA (reference sequence). V shed 0 bases and J shed 10 bases, with 22 bases lying between them. For the CDR3, the DNA is TGCAGTGCTAGAGATCCAAAGACAGTCGCCGGCGGGGAGCAGTTCTTC. It translates to CSARDPKTVAGGEQFF.

The CDR3 nucleotides are TGTGCCAGCAGTGTGGAACTAGGGGATGAGCAGTTCTTC. Protein product: CASSVELGDEQFF. The chain joins TRBV6-4 to TRBJ2-1, with D perhaps TRBD1 or TRBD2 (5 bases each). The CDR3 spans 13 residues. Per the germline V gene, CDR1 is MRHNA and CDR2 is SNTAGT. The V end was cut by 4 bases, the J end by 8 bases, with 12 bases between.

The sample holds a few counts of this clonotype. The chain employs TRBV12-3 or TRBV12-4 and TRBJ2-7; 7 bases are shared with TRBD1. Trimming took 5 bases from V and 4 from J; bases not matched to a gene: 8. CDR3 length: 14 residues. In DNA, the CDR3 is TGTGCCAGCAGTGAAACCGGGACAGTGTACGAGCAGTACTTC. Translated, it gives CASSETGTVYEQYF.

The V and J genes are TRBV20-1 and TRBJ2-5; D might be TRBD1 (6 bases). The assigned J gene may be wrong: the sequence end matches TRBJ2-7 better. The V gene's germline CDR1 is DFQATT and CDR2 SNEGSKA (reference sequence). CDR3 length equals 13 residues. CDR3 sequence: CSASRTVTYEQYF. CDR3 in DNA: TGCAGTGCTTCCAGGACAGTAACCTACGAGCAGTACTTC.

The chain uses TRBV7-2 and TRBJ2-1; 8 bases map to TRBD2. Germline loops: CDR1 SGHTA, CDR2 FQGNSA. CDR3 length equals 15 residues. Unmatched junction bases numbered 8, after V lost 5 bases and J lost 5 bases. The CDR3 sequence: CASSPRRRGDNEQFF. CDR3 in DNA: TGTGCCAGCAGCCCCCGGCGGCGGGGGGACAATGAGCAGTTCTTC.

The gene calls are TRBV27 and TRBJ2-2; 11 bases align to TRBD2. The CDR3 is 16 residues long. Germline loops: CDR1 MNHEY, CDR2 SMNVEV (reference sequence). The trim removed 3 bases at V and 8 bases at J, leaving 8 bases unmatched. CDR3 sequence: CASSFLAGGSLGELFF. The CDR3 region has the DNA TGTGCCAGCAGTTTTTTAGCGGGGGGGTCGTTAGGGGAGCTGTTTTTT.

The chain recombines TRBV29-1 with TRBJ2-7; 12 nucleotides align to TRBD1. In germline, CDR1 is SQVTM, CDR2 ANQGSEA. This CDR3 has 16 amino acids. With 1 base clipped from V and 6 bases from J, the junction kept 10 bases outside the gene matches. The CDR3 DNA reads as TGCAGCGTTGAAGGGGTACCCGGGACAGGGGGCGTCGAGCAGTACTTC. Its protein product is CSVEGVPGTGGVEQYF.

V is TRBV4-3 and J is TRBJ1-2, with 7 bases aligning to TRBD1. The V and J ends lost 0 bases and 8 bases, in that order; junction bases with no gene match: 9. In germline, CDR1 is LGHNA, CDR2 YSLEER. The CDR3 extends over 15 amino acids. CDR3 bases: TGCGCCAGCAGCCAAGAGAGGACAGGCTTTAGCGGCTACACCTTC. It translates to CASSQERTGFSGYTF.

V and J are TRBV30 and TRBJ2-3, with 7 nucleotides matching TRBD2. With 5 bases clipped from V and 7 bases from J, the junction kept 3 bases outside the gene matches. The CDR3 contains 11 residues. Germline V gene lookup returns CDR1 GTSNPN and CDR2 SVGIG (reference sequence). The CDR3 DNA follows: TGTGCCTGGTCCGGGGGGAATACGCAGTATTTT. Protein: CAWSGGNTQYF.

The chain employs TRBV29-1 and TRBJ2-1; D is uncertain. V was pared by 6 bases and J by 8 bases, with 23 bases between. CDR1 SQVTM and CDR2 ANQGSEA come from the germline V gene. The CDR3 consists of 15 residues. CDR3 in amino acids: CSVDGWGLRWDEQFF. The CDR3 nucleotides read TGCAGCGTAGATGGTTGGGGTCTCAGGTGGGATGAGCAGTTCTTC.

The chain combines TRBV7-3 with TRBJ2-1; perhaps TRBD1 as D (7 bases). The germline V and J ends were trimmed by 1 base and 4 bases, with 14 bases remaining between them. In germline, CDR1 is SGHTA, CDR2 FQGTGA. This CDR3 has 16 residues. In DNA, the CDR3 is TGTGCCAGCAGCTTAATGGGGGCAGGGGGGTACAATGAGCAGTTCTTC. The encoded protein is CASSLMGAGGYNEQFF.

V is TRBV12-3 or TRBV12-4 and J is TRBJ1-1; 12 nucleotides agree with TRBD1. There are 17 residues in the CDR3. Unmatched junction bases numbered 6, after V lost 1 base and J lost 3 bases. This CDR3 is CASSLGGQGARDTEAFF. DNA of the CDR3: TGTGCCAGCAGTTTAGGGGGACAGGGGGCTCGGGACACTGAAGCTTTCTTT.